These 18 T cell receptor beta chains were sequenced from one sample in a study of OX40 agonist ivuxolimab in advanced cancers. The protocol was immunoSEQ multiplex PCR, while the TCRdb copy is restricted to in-frame clones and leaves out a portion. The table has almost 70,000 clones, about 89% seen once. The material sequenced was CD4+ or CD8+ T cells sorted from blood, taken in a trial of the OX40 agonist ivuxolimab. These receptors originate from an adult with an advanced solid tumor such as melanoma, head and neck, liver or kidney cancer.

This rearrangement joins TRBV7-2 to TRBJ1-2; D is unclear. V lost 3 bases to trimming and J lost 6 bases, with 11 bases between them. This CDR3 is built from 13 residues. Germline loops: CDR1 SGHTA, CDR2 FQGNSA. The CDR3 is CASSLDRLDGYTF. DNA of the CDR3: TGTGCCAGCAGCTTGGACCGCCTGGATGGCTACACCTTC.

The rearrangement links TRBV25-1 to TRBJ1-2, with 7 nucleotides matching TRBD1. After removal of 5 bases from V and 3 bases from J, the junction contained 18 bases not matched to a gene. Looked up from germline, CDR1 is MGHDK and CDR2 is SYGVNS. This CDR3 region has 18 residues. The CDR3 sequence: CASSKGYGRQGTDYGYTF. In nucleotides, the CDR3 is TGTGCCAGCAGTAAAGGGTATGGGAGACAGGGTACGGACTATGGCTACACCTTC.

The chain has TRBV11-3 and TRBJ2-7, with TRBD2 matching 8 bases. The germline V gene encodes CDR1 SGHNT and CDR2 YENEEA. Germline trimming cut 1 base from V and 5 bases from J; bases unmatched to any gene: 16. The CDR3 consists of 18 residues. The chain's CDR3 is CASSLGGRVMREVHEQYF. The CDR3 bases are TGTGCCAGCAGCTTAGGGGGGAGGGTTATGCGGGAGGTGCACGAGCAGTACTTC.

The J gene is TRBJ1-5, the V gene TRBV2; 7 bases match TRBD1. CDR1 and CDR2 from the germline V gene are SNHLY and FYNNEI. The CDR3 has 13 amino acids. V was clipped by 5 bases and J by 7 bases; unmatched bases: 5. The CDR3 region is CASSKQGNQPQHF. The CDR3 DNA is TGTGCCAGCAGTAAACAGGGGAACCAGCCCCAGCATTTT.

The gene calls are TRBV10-1 and TRBJ2-4; D is possibly TRBD1 (6 bases). The CDR3 spans 16 residues. Trimming stripped 0 bases from V and 4 bases from J, with 13 bases between. The germline V gene has CDR1 WNHNN and CDR2 SYGVQD (reference sequence). The chain's CDR3 is CASSESGGTPKNIQYF. CDR3 sequence (DNA): TGCGCCAGCAGTGAGTCGGGTGGGACACCAAAAAACATTCAGTACTTC.

This chain connects TRBV6-5 to TRBJ1-4; 7 bases match TRBD1. This CDR3 is built from 14 residues. V lost 6 bases to trimming and J lost 2 bases; unmatched junction nucleotides: 3. Germline V lookup: CDR1 MNHEY, CDR2 SVGAGI. As DNA, the CDR3 is TGTGCCAGCAGGCAGGGACAGACTAATGAAAAACTGTTTTTT. Its translation: CASRQGQTNEKLFF.

The chain couples TRBV10-1 to TRBJ2-7; 7 nucleotides align to TRBD1. The V segment lost 10 bases and the J segment 2 bases; nucleotides outside the gene matches: 11. The CDR3 sequence is 14 residues long. Germline loops: CDR1 WNHNN, CDR2 SYGVQD (reference sequence). The CDR3 coding sequence is TGCGCCAACCTAGGGGGCGTCAGGGCCTACGAGCAGTACTTC. Protein: CANLGGVRAYEQYF.

The genes are TRBV14 and TRBJ2-3; weak D call: TRBD2 (6 bases). Trimming pared 4 bases from V and 3 bases from J, leaving 17 bases between. Germline values: CDR1 SGHDN, CDR2 FVKESK. This CDR3 is 16 amino acids long. CDR3 loop: CASSPNSGLGTDTQYF. The DNA for the CDR3 is TGTGCCAGCAGCCCCAATAGCGGACTGGGAACAGATACGCAGTATTTT.

This clone has only a few counts. The CDR3 spells CASSQEVRGPNYEQYF. The CDR3 coding sequence is TGTGCCAGCAGCCAAGAGGTAAGGGGTCCAAATTACGAGCAGTACTTC. This chain links TRBV4-2 with TRBJ2-7; D is possibly TRBD1 (5 bases). Germline V gene data show CDR1 as LGHNA and CDR2 as YNFKEQ. V was clipped by 0 bases and J by 4 bases, with 16 bases between them. This CDR3 has 16 amino acids.

The chain joins TRBV29-1 to TRBJ2-1; the match to TRBD1 covers 7 bases. J was trimmed by 1 base and V by 7 bases; bases with no gene match: 1. The V gene's germline CDR1 is SQVTM and CDR2 ANQGSEA. The CDR3 covers 12 residues. CDR3 nucleotide sequence: TGCAGCGACAGGGGTTCCTACAATGAGCAGTTCTTC. Its protein product is CSDRGSYNEQFF.

The chain employs TRBV7-2 and TRBJ2-5; D is unclear. V lost 0 bases and J 1 base, leaving 3 bases between the germline ends. The CDR3 is made up of 13 amino acids. Germline V CDR1 and CDR2: SGHTA, FQGNSA. The CDR3 loop reads CASSLALQETQYF. The CDR3 nucleotides are TGTGCCAGCAGCTTAGCCCTCCAAGAGACCCAGTACTTC.

The chain employs TRBV7-3 and TRBJ2-2; D is unclear. Trimming shortened V by 8 bases and J by 2 bases, and 15 bases separated the two germline ends. Germline CDR1 and CDR2: SGHTA and FQGTGA. The length of the CDR3 is 15 residues. The CDR3 DNA is TGTGCCAGCCCTTGCGGACCGTCCAACACCGGGGAGCTGTTTTTT. Translating gives CASPCGPSNTGELFF.

The V gene is TRBV9, the J gene TRBJ2-3, with 9 bases that match TRBD2. Losses at the gene ends were 0 bases for V and 4 bases for J; bases not matched to a gene: 3. Germline CDR1 and CDR2: SGDLS and YYNGEE. The CDR3 runs to 15 residues. The CDR3 DNA follows: TGTGCCAGCAGCGTAGAACTAGCGGGCGCAGATACGCAGTATTTT. This encodes CASSVELAGADTQYF.

The chain couples TRBV7-9 to TRBJ2-3; TRBD2 matches at 9 bases. The CDR3 consists of 17 residues. J was trimmed by 2 bases and V by 1 base; bases with no gene match: 7. Germline-derived CDR1 and CDR2 are SEHNR and FQNEAQ (reference sequence). The DNA of the CDR3 is TGTGCCAGCAGCTTAGAAGTGGGACTAGCCAACACAGATACGCAGTATTTT. Amino acid sequence: CASSLEVGLANTDTQYF.

CDR3 residues: CASSEVGGGEQYF. CDR3 bases: TGTGCCAGCAGTGAGGTCGGGGGAGGAGAGCAGTACTTC. V is TRBV2 and J is TRBJ2-7; a weak D match, TRBD2 (6 bases). The CDR3 covers 13 residues. Trimming stripped 3 bases from V and 7 bases from J, with 13 bases between. The germline V gene encodes CDR1 SNHLY and CDR2 FYNNEI.

The V call is TRBV6-1, the J call TRBJ1-1; 9 nucleotides line up with TRBD1. V was pared by 5 bases and J by 1 base, with 2 bases of the junction left unmatched. Germline values: CDR1 MNHNS, CDR2 SASEGT. This CDR3 has 14 residues. Here the CDR3 reads CASSLDRGNTEAFF. The CDR3 DNA sequence: TGTGCCAGCAGTCTGGACAGGGGGAACACTGAAGCTTTCTTT.

V gene TRBV29-1 combines with J gene TRBJ2-7; the match to TRBD2 covers 10 bases. The CDR3 runs 13 residues. Germline V gene sequence: CDR1 SQVTM, CDR2 ANQGSEA. With 2 bases clipped from V and 4 bases from J, the junction kept 2 bases outside the gene matches. The CDR3 DNA is TGCAGCGTTGAACAGCGGGAGGGGTACGAGCAGTACTTC. Encoded protein: CSVEQREGYEQYF.

The gene calls are TRBV5-1 and TRBJ2-3, with TRBD2 identical over 10 bases. The V gene end was trimmed by 3 bases and the J gene end by 1 base; junction bases not matched to a gene: 2. Germline CDR1 reads SGHRS; CDR2 reads YFSETQ. The CDR3 has 15 amino acids. The chain's CDR3 is CASSSGTSGTDTQYF. CDR3 DNA: TGCGCCAGCAGCTCCGGGACTAGCGGCACAGATACGCAGTATTTT.